A selection of T cell receptor beta chains follows, all from one sample in a study of T-cell reconstitution after alpha-beta-depleted transplantation in children. Each CDR3 protein is one row after TCRdb ran MiXCR on the PCR reads. The table shows hundreds of thousands of distinct CDR3 sequences, with roughly 18% occurring only once. The source was PBMCs, mostly from graft donor cells, collected 360 days after TCRalphabeta/CD19-depleted stem cell transplant. All receptors derive from a male patient aged 2 to 10 who had a stem cell transplant for acute lymphoblastic leukemia, so the T cells may come from the graft donor. Both conserved end residues are part of each CDR3. A D gene is named only where the DNA matches it firmly. Size is omitted from some rows. Given values are once, few, many or a class for expanded clones.

>-|TRBJ2-7|-|TRBV12-3/TRBV12-4
CASSAGSTSSYEQYF
TGTGCCAGCAGCGCCGGGTCTACCAGCTCCTACGAGCAGTACTTC
>-|TRBJ2-3|few|TRBV19
CASSIPRWGPDTQYF
TGTGCCAGTAGTATCCCCCGGTGGGGGCCAGATACGCAGTATTTT
>TRBD1|TRBJ2-1|few|TRBV29-1
CSVEPQGAYNEQFF
TGCAGCGTTGAACCACAGGGGGCCTACAATGAGCAGTTCTTC
>TRBD1|TRBJ1-3|-|TRBV29-1
CSAVEDRDSGNTIYF
TGCAGCGCGGTCGAAGACAGGGACTCTGGAAACACCATATATTTT
>TRBD2|TRBJ2-3|-|TRBV11-2
CASSLIPGLAGATGTDTQYF
TGTGCCAGCAGCTTAATCCCGGGACTAGCGGGGGCCACGGGCACAGATACGCAGTATTTT
>-|TRBJ1-6|few|TRBV12-3/TRBV12-4
CASSQQGGDSPLHF
TGTGCCAGCAGTCAACAGGGTGGGGATTCACCCCTCCACTTT
>-|TRBJ2-7|-|TRBV10-3
CAISDRTQTASYEQYF
TGTGCCATCAGTGATCGAACACAGACCGCCTCCTACGAGCAGTACTTC
>-|TRBJ2-5|-|TRBV27
CASSRQDQSQETQYF
TGTGCCAGCAGTAGACAGGACCAAAGCCAAGAGACCCAGTACTTC
>-|TRBJ1-2|-|TRBV15
CATSRVTGNYGYTF
TGTGCCACCAGCAGAGTTACAGGGAACTATGGCTACACCTTC
>-|TRBJ2-7|-|TRBV7-9
CASSLGWGRDPYEQYF
TGTGCCAGCAGCTTAGGATGGGGCAGGGACCCCTACGAGCAGTACTTC
>TRBD1|TRBJ1-6|few|TRBV6-1
CASSPLRQGARNSPLHF
TGTGCCAGCAGTCCTTTGAGGCAGGGGGCGCGTAATTCACCCCTCCACTTT
>-|TRBJ2-6|once|TRBV3-1
CASSPRGGVSGANVLTF
TGTGCCAGCAGCCCCAGGGGTGGGGTTTCTGGGGCCAACGTCCTGACTTTC
>-|TRBJ2-7|few|TRBV19
CASSMSGSYEQYF
TGTGCCAGTAGTATGTCTGGATCCTACGAGCAGTACTTC
>-|TRBJ2-7|few|TRBV12-3/TRBV12-4
CASSDQLRDTENYEQYF
TGTGCCAGCAGCGATCAGTTACGGGACACTGAGAACTACGAGCAGTACTTC
>-|TRBJ1-1|-|TRBV12-3/TRBV12-4
CASSLGEGDTEAFF
TGTGCCAGCAGTTTAGGCGAGGGAGACACTGAAGCTTTCTTT
>TRBD1|TRBJ1-5|-|TRBV10-3
CAISKQGGNQPQHF
TGTGCCATCAGCAAACAGGGGGGCAATCAGCCCCAGCATTTT
>-|TRBJ2-1|many|TRBV5-1
CASSPESVYNEQFF
TGCGCCAGCAGCCCCGAGTCAGTTTACAATGAGCAGTTCTTC
>-|TRBJ2-7|few|TRBV5-1
CASSLAGSHEQYF
TGCGCCAGCAGCTTGGCAGGGTCCCACGAGCAGTACTTC
>TRBD2|TRBJ2-3|-|TRBV27
CASRTSGSGTDTQYF
TGTGCCAGCAGAACTAGCGGGAGTGGCACAGATACGCAGTATTTT
>-|TRBJ2-1|-|TRBV7-9
CASSHGTYRYNEQFF
TGTGCCAGCAGCCACGGGACTTATAGATACAATGAGCAGTTCTTC
>-|TRBJ1-2|-|TRBV7-2
CASSLAQGGYGYTF
TGTGCCAGCAGCTTAGCACAGGGTGGGTATGGCTACACCTTC
>-|TRBJ2-5|-|TRBV27
CASRTTGQETQYF
TGTGCCAGCAGAACGACCGGGCAGGAGACCCAGTACTTC
>TRBD1|TRBJ1-1|-|TRBV5-1
CASRTTGANTEAFF
TGCGCCAGCCGAACGACAGGGGCGAACACTGAAGCTTTCTTT
>-|TRBJ2-1|few|TRBV14
CASSQVKGIGGLNSYNEQFF
TGTGCCAGCAGCCAAGTAAAGGGGATAGGCGGCTTGAACTCCTACAATGAGCAGTTCTTC
>TRBD2|TRBJ2-3|few|TRBV12-5
CASGLAILADRTDTQYF
TGTGCTAGTGGTTTGGCCATACTAGCGGACCGCACAGATACGCAGTATTTT
>-|TRBJ1-3|-|TRBV7-9
CASSVPTGNTIYF
TGTGCCAGCAGCGTACCCACTGGAAACACCATATATTTT
>-|TRBJ1-4|-|TRBV7-9
CASSSLEANEKLFF
TGTGCCAGCAGCTCCCTTGAGGCTAATGAAAAACTGTTTTTT
>-|TRBJ1-6|-|TRBV6-2/TRBV6-3
CASSPSGNSPLHF
TGTGCCAGCAGTCCGTCGGGAAATTCACCCCTCCACTTT
>-|TRBJ2-3|-|TRBV7-9
CASSRELGDTQYF
TGTGCCAGCAGCCGAGAGCTAGGGGATACGCAGTATTTT
>-|TRBJ2-1|-|TRBV20-1
CSARVLFYNEQFF
TGCAGTGCTAGAGTTCTATTCTACAATGAGCAGTTCTTC
>-|TRBJ2-6|-|TRBV28
CASSFVAGLSGANVLTF
TGTGCCAGCAGTTTTGTGGCAGGCCTATCTGGGGCCAACGTCCTGACTTTC
>TRBD1|TRBJ2-5|-|TRBV2
CASRSTGVLETQYF
TGTGCCAGCAGGTCGACAGGGGTCTTGGAGACCCAGTACTTC
>TRBD1|TRBJ2-5|few|TRBV7-2
CASSQDRGALRTQYF
TGTGCCAGCAGCCAAGACAGGGGAGCGCTAAGGACCCAGTACTTC
>-|TRBJ2-5|-|TRBV15
CATSTAWRTAQETQYF
TGTGCCACCAGCACAGCTTGGAGGACCGCCCAAGAGACCCAGTACTTC
>-|TRBJ1-6|few|TRBV2
CASSEFVEWDSPLHF
TGTGCCAGCAGTGAATTTGTGGAGTGGGACTCACCCCTCCACTTT
>-|TRBJ2-5|-|TRBV29-1
CSVLASQETQYF
TGCAGCGTTCTGGCCTCCCAAGAGACCCAGTACTTC
>TRBD2|TRBJ2-2|many|TRBV2
CASSFRGVRGTGELFF
TGTGCCAGCAGTTTCCGGGGGGTGAGGGGCACCGGGGAGCTGTTTTTT
>-|TRBJ2-3|few|TRBV24-1
CATSDSTDTQYF
TGTGCCACCAGTGATTCCACAGATACGCAGTATTTT
>-|TRBJ1-2|-|TRBV7-9
CASSSSEDGYTF
TGTGCCAGCAGCTCCTCGGAGGATGGCTACACCTTC
>-|TRBJ2-2|-|TRBV12-3/TRBV12-4
CASSFWGENTGELFF
TGTGCCAGCAGTTTTTGGGGTGAGAACACCGGGGAGCTGTTTTTT
>TRBD1|TRBJ2-5|many|TRBV12-3/TRBV12-4
CASKGQGSETQYF
TGTGCCAGCAAAGGACAGGGCAGTGAGACCCAGTACTTC
>-|TRBJ2-7|-|TRBV7-9
CASTQSRFEPRQYF
TGTGCCAGCACCCAATCCAGATTTGAACCTCGGCAGTACTTC
>-|TRBJ2-5|-|TRBV6-1
CASGGAYQETQYF
TGTGCCAGCGGGGGGGCCTATCAAGAGACCCAGTACTTC
>TRBD2|TRBJ2-1|few|TRBV25-1
CASSEYSGGAANNEQFF
TGTGCCAGCAGTGAATATAGCGGGGGGGCCGCCAACAATGAGCAGTTCTTC
>-|TRBJ2-3|-|TRBV6-2/TRBV6-3
CASSYSFRPDTQYF
TGTGCCAGCAGTTACAGCTTTCGGCCAGATACGCAGTATTTT
>-|TRBJ2-6|few|TRBV20-1
CSARDRLQVSGANVLTF
TGCAGTGCTAGAGATCGTTTACAGGTCTCTGGGGCCAACGTCCTGACTTTC
>-|TRBJ1-1|few|TRBV12-2
CASRLASSVPNTEAFF
TGTGCAAGTCGCTTAGCCTCAAGTGTGCCGAACACTGAAGCTTTCTTT
>-|TRBJ2-1|few|TRBV7-9
CASSLALAVSSYNEQFF
TGTGCCAGCAGCTTAGCGCTGGCGGTAAGCTCCTACAATGAGCAGTTCTTC
>-|TRBJ1-3|-|TRBV5-5
CASSLAVGGVPGNTIYF
TGTGCCAGCAGCTTGGCCGTGGGGGGCGTCCCTGGAAACACCATATATTTT
>-|TRBJ2-4|-|TRBV5-1
CASSLPSKNIQYF
TGCGCCAGCAGCTTGCCATCCAAAAACATTCAGTACTTC
>-|TRBJ2-3|many|TRBV12-3/TRBV12-4
CASSFGAGGETDTQYF
TGTGCCAGCAGTTTCGGGGCAGGGGGGGAGACAGATACGCAGTATTTT
>TRBD2|TRBJ2-5|few|TRBV5-1
CASSLERGDRETQYF
TGCGCCAGCAGCTTGGAACGGGGGGACCGAGAGACCCAGTACTTC
>-|TRBJ1-2|-|TRBV6-1
CASSEEGGRNYGYTF
TGTGCCAGCAGTGAAGAGGGCGGCCGTAACTATGGCTACACCTTC